The 24 T cell receptor beta chains in this list originate from one sample, sequenced in a study of regulatory T cells in long-lasting Graves disease. The authors built TCR beta libraries using iRepertoire HTBI primers and Arm-PCR of CDR3 regions. TCRdb re-called the multiplex PCR reads with MiXCR, one entry per CDR3 protein. The repertoire consists of fewer than 550,000 distinct CDR3 sequences, with about 17% occurring once and the leading ten covering approximately 22%. Time point here: newly diagnosed GD, antithyroid drugs for less than 3 months. Following extraction of RNA from PBMCs, that RNA was used to make the TCR library. A further study also used this sample, focusing on T cells in Graves' hyperthyroidism and ophthalmopathy.

Sample: peripheral blood mononuclear cells (PBMCs), taken at new diagnosis, from a patient treated with antithyroid drugs. These receptors all come from a woman under 30 with Graves disease.

This clonotype was detected many times. The V and J genes are TRBV12-3 or TRBV12-4 and TRBJ1-1, with D perhaps matching TRBD1 (5 bases). Between the trimmed V and J ends, which lost 6 bases and 5 bases, there was a span of 13 bases. The CDR3 covers 13 residues. CDR3 amino acids: CASSPGRGTEAFF. As DNA, the CDR3 is TGTGCCAGCAGCCCGGGCCGGGGGACTGAAGCTTTCTTT.

This clonotype has a handful of counts. The rearrangement joins TRBV19 to TRBJ2-1, with 8 bases lining up with TRBD2. This CDR3 spans 15 amino acids. J gave up 8 bases and V 3 bases, and 9 bases lay outside the gene matches. CDR1 is LNHDA, CDR2 SQIVND, per germline (reference sequence). For the CDR3, the DNA is TGTGCCAGTAGTATGGACGGGAGGGCCCCGTATGAGCAGTTCTTC. Protein: CASSMDGRAPYEQFF.

This clonotype came up many times. The chain joins TRBV28 to TRBJ1-4; TRBD1 matches at 10 bases. This CDR3 region has 16 residues. The V segment lost 6 bases and the J segment 6 bases; nucleotides outside the gene matches: 10. In germline, CDR1 is MDHEN, CDR2 SYDVKM. CDR3 in amino acids: CASSDPTGTGDEKLFF. CDR3 DNA: TGTGCCAGCAGCGACCCAACCGGGACAGGGGATGAAAAACTGTTTTTT.

This clonotype was counted between two and nine times. This chain joins TRBV19 and TRBJ2-2; 9 bases align to TRBD1. Per the germline V gene, CDR1 is LNHDA and CDR2 is SQIVND (reference sequence). The CDR3 length is 15 residues. The V segment lost 9 bases and the J segment 3 bases; nucleotides outside the gene matches: 8. CDR3 in DNA: TGTGCCAGCATCTGGGGACAGGGCTACACCGGGGAGCTGTTTTTT. Translated, it gives CASIWGQGYTGELFF.

This clonotype was found many times. V and J are TRBV6-2 or TRBV6-3 and TRBJ1-2; 9 nucleotides agree with TRBD1. The CDR3 extends over 14 amino acids. V shed 5 bases and J 5 bases; nucleotides not matched to a gene: 6. Per germline, CDR1 MNHEY and CDR2 SVGEGT. Here the CDR3 DNA reads TGTGCCAGCAGTGAACAGGGGGCAGAATATGGCTACACCTTC. Protein: CASSEQGAEYGYTF.

This clonotype was seen many times. The rearrangement links TRBV7-9 to TRBJ2-1, with 13 bases lining up with TRBD2. Looked up from germline, CDR1 is SEHNR and CDR2 is FQNEAQ (reference sequence). There are 15 residues in the CDR3. V was pared by 6 bases and J by 15 bases, with 14 bases of the junction left unmatched. CDR3 loop: CASSQQGLAGYRVFF. Written as DNA, the CDR3 is TGTGCCAGCAGTCAACAGGGACTAGCGGGATATCGTGTGTTCTTC.

This clonotype occurred a few times. The V and J genes are TRBV7-9 and TRBJ2-5; perhaps TRBD1 as D (6 bases). The CDR3 extends over 15 amino acids. Trimming shortened V by 0 bases and J by 5 bases, and 13 bases separated the two germline ends. Germline V CDR1 and CDR2: SEHNR, FQNEAQ (reference sequence). The CDR3 region has the DNA TGTGCCAGCAGCTTAGCGCAGGGGTCCGAGGAGACCCAGTACTTC. Amino acid sequence: CASSLAQGSEETQYF.

This clonotype was recorded a few times. In DNA, the CDR3 is TGTGCCAGGGGCCCGGGCCGCCACTCTGGAAACACCATATATTTT. It specifies CARGPGRHSGNTIYF. The rearrangement links TRBV2 to TRBJ1-3; no clear D gene. Looked up from germline, CDR1 is SNHLY and CDR2 is FYNNEI. V was cut by 9 bases and J by 0 bases, with 15 bases left in between. The CDR3 is made up of 15 amino acids. The whole variable domain, remainder taken from reference TRBV2 and TRBJ1-3, is EPEVTQTPSHQVTQMGQEVILRCVPISNHLYFYWYRQILGQKVEFLVSFYNNEISEKSEIFDDQFSVERPDGSNFTLKIRSTKLEDSAMYFCARGPGRHSGNTIYFGEGSWLTVV.

Ten or more counts support this clonotype. The gene calls are TRBV6-1 and TRBJ2-5; tentative D call: TRBD1 (5 bases). The CDR3 runs to 14 residues. Germline values: CDR1 MNHNS, CDR2 SASEGT. Trimming took off 6 bases at V and 5 bases at J, with 16 bases between the two ends. The chain's CDR3 is CASSPLGKGETQYF. In DNA form, the CDR3 reads TGTGCCAGCAGCCCTTTAGGGAAGGGGGAGACCCAGTACTTC.

This clonotype was counted ten times or more. This chain joins TRBV10-3 and TRBJ2-3, with 13 positions matching TRBD2. This CDR3 contains 19 residues. J gave up 1 base and V 4 bases, and 11 bases lay outside the gene matches. Germline values: CDR1 ENHRY, CDR2 SYGVKD. This CDR3 is CAISARELAGGRGTDTQYF. The CDR3 nucleotides are TGTGCCATCAGTGCAAGGGAACTAGCGGGAGGGAGAGGCACAGATACGCAGTATTTT.

V usage is TRBV6-5 and J usage is TRBJ1-2; 9 nucleotides line up with TRBD1. Per germline, CDR1 MNHEY and CDR2 SVGAGI. The CDR3 loop spans 17 amino acids. Trimming took 0 bases from V and 4 from J; bases not matched to a gene: 9. CDR3 nucleotides: TGTGCCAGCAGTTACTCAAGGGAGGGACAGGGCGTCTATGGCTACACCTTC. It translates to CASSYSREGQGVYGYTF.

This clonotype has more than one count but fewer than ten. A much larger clone is a single base away; this may be a read error. The chain carries TRBV4-1 and TRBJ2-7; the D gene could be TRBD1 or TRBD2 (5 bases each). The CDR3 spans 14 residues. The V and J ends lost 0 bases and 2 bases respectively, with 8 bases between them. Germline V gives CDR1 MGHRA, CDR2 YSYEKL. The DNA of the CDR3 is TGCGCCAGCAGCCAAGAAACGGGACCCTACGAGCAGTACTTC. This translates into CASSQETGPYEQYF.

This clonotype was counted many times. The genes are TRBV28 and TRBJ2-1; the D gene is possibly TRBD2 (6 bases). V lost 6 bases and J 0 bases, leaving 15 bases between the germline ends. Germline V gene data show CDR1 as MDHEN and CDR2 as SYDVKM. The CDR3 spans 16 residues. The CDR3 sequence: CASRPTGVSSYNEQFF. The CDR3 DNA follows: TGTGCCAGCAGGCCCACGGGAGTAAGCTCCTACAATGAGCAGTTCTTC.

In regard to this clonotype: With a much larger clone just one base away, this may be a read error. This chain joins TRBV11-2 and TRBJ2-2; TRBD1 matches 9 bases. Germline loops: CDR1 SGHAT, CDR2 FQNNGV. The CDR3 spans 16 residues. The junction had 4 bases not matched to a gene; V was cut back by 1 base and J by 4 bases. The CDR3 sequence is CASSLVGQGITGELFF. Here the CDR3 DNA reads TGTGCCAGCAGCTTAGTGGGACAGGGAATCACCGGGGAGCTGTTTTTT. Complete variable domain (other parts from reference TRBV11-2 and TRBJ2-2): EAGVAQSPRYKIIEKRQSVAFWCNPISGHATLYWYQQILGQGPKLLIQFQNNGVVDDSQLPKDRFSAERLKGVDSTLKIQPAKLEDSAVYLCASSLVGQGITGELFFGEGSRLTVL.

This chain links TRBV12-3 or TRBV12-4 with TRBJ1-3; no reliable D call. The V end was cut by 1 base, the J end by 0 bases, with 7 bases between. CDR3 length: 15 amino acids. Here the CDR3 DNA reads TGTGCCAGCAGTTTAGTCACCCTCTCTGGAAACACCATATATTTT. This encodes CASSLVTLSGNTIYF.

This clonotype was counted a few times. The chain has TRBV6-2 or TRBV6-3 and TRBJ1-1; TRBD1 matches 9 bases. Germline-derived CDR1 and CDR2 are MNHEY and SVGEGT. There are 13 residues in the CDR3. V lost 6 bases to trimming and J lost 8 bases; unmatched junction nucleotides: 7. The CDR3 DNA reads TGTGCCAGCAGACTACAGGGGGCTTCGGAAGCTTTCTTT. Its translation: CASRLQGASEAFF.

This clonotype was observed a few times. At one boundary the junction diverges from the germline segment, which might be a read error. The V call is TRBV6-5, the J call TRBJ2-3, with D hard to call. Germline loops: CDR1 MNHEY, CDR2 SVGAGI. The CDR3 has 14 residues. The CDR3 DNA is TGTGCCAGCAGGTACTCACAGAGCACAGATACGCAGTATTTT. This translates into CASRYSQSTDTQYF.

This clonotype was seen at least ten times. The chain recombines TRBV6-2 or TRBV6-3 with TRBJ2-7; possible D gene TRBD2, 8 bases. From germline, CDR1 is MNHEY and CDR2 SVGEGT. Trimming removed 2 bases from V and 8 bases from J, with 22 bases in between. This CDR3 has 16 amino acids. The CDR3 reads CASSYGTAGEGSKQYF. The CDR3 DNA follows: TGTGCCAGCAGTTACGGGACAGCGGGAGAAGGATCAAAGCAGTACTTC.

This clonotype was recorded a few times. The chain employs TRBV5-1 and TRBJ2-6; TRBD2 is a possible D gene (5 bases). CDR1 and CDR2 from the germline V gene are SGHRS and YFSETQ. This CDR3 has 16 amino acids. The V end lost 0 bases, the J end lost 1 base, and 8 bases lay between the germline ends. The chain's CDR3 is CASSLAGGSGANVLTF. CDR3 DNA sequence: TGCGCCAGCAGCTTGGCCGGAGGTTCTGGGGCCAACGTCCTGACTTTC.

This clonotype was detected a few times. The chain carries TRBV29-1 and TRBJ2-7; 13 nucleotides line up with TRBD2. The CDR3 length is 16 residues. Looked up from germline, CDR1 is SQVTM and CDR2 is ANQGSEA. V shed 5 bases and J 4 bases; nucleotides not matched to a gene: 11. CDR3 loop: CSVSEGLAGRQYEQYF. The CDR3 region has the DNA TGCAGCGTTTCGGAGGGACTAGCGGGGCGCCAGTACGAGCAGTACTTC.

In its sample, this clonotype was seen a few times. The rearrangement joins TRBV15 to TRBJ2-7; no clear D. CDR3 size: 14 residues. Germline CDR1 reads LNHNV; CDR2 reads YYDKDF (reference sequence). V dropped 1 base and J dropped 3 bases, with 10 bases sitting between them. In nucleotides, the CDR3 is TGTGCCACCAGCAGAGCCCTAGGCAGCTACGAGCAGTACTTC. Protein: CATSRALGSYEQYF.

A word on this clonotype: One junction end does not reproduce the germline sequence, and a read error may be involved. The chain links TRBV11-2 to TRBJ2-2; D is perhaps TRBD1 (6 bases). CDR3 length: 16 amino acids. CDR1 and CDR2 from the germline V gene are SGHAT and FQNNGV. In DNA form, the CDR3 reads TGTGCCACCAGCGTTGGACAGTCTTGGGGTGCCGGGGAGCTGTTTTTT. It yields the protein CATSVGQSWGAGELFF.

This clonotype was detected a few times. The V gene is TRBV7-8, the J gene TRBJ1-5, with TRBD1 matching 7 bases. The CDR3 has 14 residues. Trimming cost V 5 bases and J 5 bases; bases outside gene matches: 6. CDR1 SGHVS and CDR2 FQNEAQ come from the germline V gene. The CDR3 reads CASSVRDSHQPQHF. CDR3 in DNA: TGTGCCAGCAGCGTCCGGGACAGCCATCAGCCCCAGCATTTT.

This clonotype was recorded at least ten times. The CDR3 DNA sequence: TGTGCCAGCAGCTTATCCATCGGGACCCTTACCGATGAGCAGTTCTTC. It yields the protein CASSLSIGTLTDEQFF. The rearrangement joins TRBV7-9 to TRBJ2-1, with D perhaps matching TRBD1 or TRBD2 (5 bases each). Germline V gene lookup returns CDR1 SEHNR and CDR2 FQNEAQ (reference sequence). This CDR3 contains 16 residues. V was trimmed by 2 bases and J by 8 bases, leaving 19 bases between them.